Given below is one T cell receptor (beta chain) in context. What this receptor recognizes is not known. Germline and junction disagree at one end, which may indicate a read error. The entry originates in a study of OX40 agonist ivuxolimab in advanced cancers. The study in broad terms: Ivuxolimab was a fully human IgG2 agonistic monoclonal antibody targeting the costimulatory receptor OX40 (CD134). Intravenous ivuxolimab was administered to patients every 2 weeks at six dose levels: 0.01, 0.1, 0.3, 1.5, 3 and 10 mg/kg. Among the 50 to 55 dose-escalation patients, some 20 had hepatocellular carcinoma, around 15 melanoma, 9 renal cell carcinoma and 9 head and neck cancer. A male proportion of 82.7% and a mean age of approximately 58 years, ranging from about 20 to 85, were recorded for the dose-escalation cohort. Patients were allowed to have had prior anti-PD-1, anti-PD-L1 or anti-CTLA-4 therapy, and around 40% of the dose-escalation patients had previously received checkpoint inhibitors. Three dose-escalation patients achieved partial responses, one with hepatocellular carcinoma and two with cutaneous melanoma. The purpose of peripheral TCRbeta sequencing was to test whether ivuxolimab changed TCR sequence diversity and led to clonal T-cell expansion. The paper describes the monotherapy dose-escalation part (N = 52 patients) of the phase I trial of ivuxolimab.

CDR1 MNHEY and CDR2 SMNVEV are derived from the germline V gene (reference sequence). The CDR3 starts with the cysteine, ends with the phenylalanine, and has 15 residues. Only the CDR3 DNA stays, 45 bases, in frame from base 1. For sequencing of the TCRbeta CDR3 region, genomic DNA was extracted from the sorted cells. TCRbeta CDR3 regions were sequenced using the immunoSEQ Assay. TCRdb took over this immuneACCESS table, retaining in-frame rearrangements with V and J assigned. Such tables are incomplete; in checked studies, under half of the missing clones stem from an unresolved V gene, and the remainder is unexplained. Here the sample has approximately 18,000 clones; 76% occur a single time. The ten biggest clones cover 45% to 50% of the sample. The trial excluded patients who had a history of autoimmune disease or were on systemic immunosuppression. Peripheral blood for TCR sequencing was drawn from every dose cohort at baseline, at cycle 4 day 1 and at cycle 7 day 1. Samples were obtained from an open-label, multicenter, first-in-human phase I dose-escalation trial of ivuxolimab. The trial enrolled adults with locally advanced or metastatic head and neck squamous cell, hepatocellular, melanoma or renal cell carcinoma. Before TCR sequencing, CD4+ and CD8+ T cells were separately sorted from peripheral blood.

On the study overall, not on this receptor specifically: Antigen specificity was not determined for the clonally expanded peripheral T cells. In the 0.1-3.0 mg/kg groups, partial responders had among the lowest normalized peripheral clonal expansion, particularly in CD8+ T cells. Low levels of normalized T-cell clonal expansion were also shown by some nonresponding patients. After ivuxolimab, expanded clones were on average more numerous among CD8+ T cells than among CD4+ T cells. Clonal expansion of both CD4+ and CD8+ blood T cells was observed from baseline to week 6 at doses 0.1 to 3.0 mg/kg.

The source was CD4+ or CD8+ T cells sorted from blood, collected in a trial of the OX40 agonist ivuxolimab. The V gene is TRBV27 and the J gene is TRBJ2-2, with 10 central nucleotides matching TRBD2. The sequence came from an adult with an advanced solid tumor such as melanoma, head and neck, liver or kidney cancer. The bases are TGTGCCAGCAGTCTATCTAGCGGGAGTTTCGGGGAGCTGTTTTTT. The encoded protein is CASSLSSGSFGELFF.